This T cell receptor (beta chain) was obtained from a study of blood T cells in healthy people across ages. This clonotype was recorded a few times. What it binds is not known. The V end was cut by 5 bases, the J end by 0 bases, with 14 bases between. The CDR3 is 16 amino acids. Study-level results: As naive T cell percentage varied, TCR beta diversity correlated strongly with it.

Every donor contributed about 10 milliliters of peripheral blood by blood draw. A sample-barcoded 5' primer and a J-beta primer mix were used in a second PCR of roughly 6 to 12 cycles. Individual samples furnished no less than 2.5 million CDR3-containing paired-end reads apiece. One entry per CDR3 protein results from TCRdb running MiXCR on the 5' RACE reads. The data show more than 1.4 million distinct CDR3 sequences, 40% to 50% seen once. The clonotype comes from a woman in her late teens or twenties in good health. The sample taken for sequencing was blood. The chain recombines TRBV12-3 or TRBV12-4 with TRBJ2-1; tentative D call: TRBD1 (5 bases). The CDR3 region is CASSPTVSSSYNEQFF. The DNA of the CDR3 is TGTGCCAGCAGTCCGACAGTTTCGAGCTCCTACAATGAGCAGTTCTTC.